The clone carrying this T cell receptor (delta chain) turned up a few times. What it binds is unknown. Translating this DNA gives a protein that differs at residue 14 from the TCRdb one, which belongs to a much larger clone; a read error is likely, and the protein shown is this translation. Sequencing used genomic DNA taken from PBMCs of patients and controls. These data are taken from a study of gamma delta lymphoproliferative disorders and STAT genes. Turning to the study itself: The EuroClonality-NGS protocol was used to prepare delta libraries.

Study conclusions and caveats: Low-frequency NGS calls may be less specific, so public or private leukemic clones need confirmation.

TCRdb reanalyzed the multiplex PCR reads using CATT. The table shows about 3,300 delta-chain clones, with more than 0.95% occurring only once. What was sequenced was blood. The source is a human donor in good health.

In nucleotides, the CDR3 is TGTGCCTGTGACCCCCTACTCGTACTGGGGGATGGATACATCGATAAACTCATCTTT. As protein: CACDPLLVLGDGYIDKLIF. The chain is built from TRDV2 and TRDJ1; 10 bases are shared with TRDD3. The length of the CDR3 is 19 residues. Germline lookup yields CDR1 GEAIGNYY and CDR2 EKD. Germline trimming cut 3 bases from V and 4 bases from J; bases unmatched to any gene: 19.